Listed below are T cell receptor beta chains from one sample, sequenced in a study of post-analysis software for immune sequencing data. TCRdb reprocessed the PCR reads with MiXCR, giving one entry per CDR3 protein. The repertoire consists of around 400,000 distinct CDR3 sequences, with approximately 37% occurring once and the leading ten covering around 8%. The sample was blood. The receptors originated from a girl aged 2 to 10 with multiple sclerosis. Each CDR3 is given with its conserved first and last residue. The D gene is left open where the match is weak. Clone size is given for some rows only: seen once, a few or many times, or a class if the clone is expanded.

d_call	j_call	v_call	clone_size	cdr3_nt	cdr3_aa
TRBD1	TRBJ2-7	TRBV4-2	NA	TGTGCCAGCAGCCAGCCGGGACAGGGCCACGAGCAGTACTTC	CASSQPGQGHEQYF
TRBD1	TRBJ1-1	TRBV10-3	few	TGTGCCATCAGGGACAGGGGATCGAGCACTGAAGCTTTCTTT	CAIRDRGSSTEAFF
NA	TRBJ1-2	TRBV7-9	few	TGTGCCAGCAGCTCGTCAGGGAACTCTAACTATGGCTACACCTTC	CASSSSGNSNYGYTF
NA	TRBJ2-5	TRBV20-1	once	TGCAGTGCTAGTCGGCAGGGAAAAGAGACCCAGTACTTC	CSASRQGKETQYF
TRBD2	TRBJ2-1	TRBV7-4	NA	TGTGCCAGCAGCAGAGGACTAGTCTACCATGAGCAGTTCTTC	CASSRGLVYHEQFF
NA	TRBJ1-1	TRBV7-2	NA	TGTGCCAGCAGTTTTCAGGGAGGCACTGAAGCTTTCTTT	CASSFQGGTEAFF
TRBD2	TRBJ2-5	TRBV2	NA	TGTGCCAGCAGTCAAACTAGCGTCAAAGAGACCCAGTACTTC	CASSQTSVKETQYF
NA	TRBJ2-5	TRBV7-9	NA	TGTGCCAGCAGCTCAGCGATCGAGACCCAGTACTTC	CASSSAIETQYF
NA	TRBJ1-4	TRBV6-2/TRBV6-3	NA	TGTGCCAGCCGCCCCCAAAACGAAAATGAAAAACTGTTTTTT	CASRPQNENEKLFF
TRBD1	TRBJ2-4	TRBV29-1	NA	TGCAGCACCACAGACAGGGGGATAAGCGGGCAGTACTTC	CSTTDRGISGQYF
NA	TRBJ2-7	TRBV28	NA	TGTGCCAGCAGCCCTCTAAGCGCGGGGTTCTACGAGCAGTACTTC	CASSPLSAGFYEQYF
NA	TRBJ2-7	TRBV28	once	TGTGCCAGCAGGCCGGGGGAGGGGGTCGGAGAGCAGTACTTC	CASRPGEGVGEQYF
NA	TRBJ1-2	TRBV4-2	few	TGTGCCAGCAGCCAAGGCTCCCGGGGCGGAGATGGCTACACCTTC	CASSQGSRGGDGYTF
NA	TRBJ2-7	TRBV7-8	few	TGTGCCAGCAGCTACAGGTTCGGCTCCTACGAGCAGTACTTC	CASSYRFGSYEQYF
TRBD2	TRBJ2-7	TRBV7-6	few	TGTGCCAGCAGCTTAGGGCTAGCGGTCGGGGTGGACGAGCAGTACTTC	CASSLGLAVGVDEQYF
TRBD1	TRBJ1-1	TRBV29-1	few	TGCAGCGTTGAATTAAGAGGGGGCTCCTCTGAAGCTTTCTTT	CSVELRGGSSEAFF
NA	TRBJ2-1	TRBV9	NA	TGTGCCAGCAGCGTAGAGGCTGGGGGTGAGCAGTTCTTC	CASSVEAGGEQFF
NA	TRBJ1-4	TRBV27	few	TGTGCCAGCAGCGGAGTGGCAACTAATGAAAAACTGTTTTTT	CASSGVATNEKLFF
NA	TRBJ2-4	TRBV12-3/TRBV12-4	few	TGTGCCAGCACCCCTTTGAAGCAGAAAAACATTCAGTACTTC	CASTPLKQKNIQYF
NA	TRBJ2-5	TRBV7-6	NA	TGTGCCAGCAGCTTAGCTAAGCACCAAGAGACCCAGTACTTC	CASSLAKHQETQYF
NA	TRBJ1-2	TRBV12-3/TRBV12-4	NA	TGTGCCAGCAGTTTGAAAGGGTGGGGCTGCACCTTC	CASSLKGWGCTF
NA	TRBJ2-7	TRBV6-2/TRBV6-3	many	TGTGCCAGCAGTTACCTTGCGGCAGGGGCCTACGAGCAGTACTTC	CASSYLAAGAYEQYF
NA	TRBJ2-5	TRBV28	NA	TGTGCCAGCAGTCCCCTACTAGCAAAAGAGACCCAGTACTTC	CASSPLLAKETQYF
NA	TRBJ2-5	TRBV12-3/TRBV12-4	NA	TGTGCCAGCAGTTTGTCCGTCCAGGGAGAGACCCAGTACTTC	CASSLSVQGETQYF
NA	TRBJ1-2	TRBV27	NA	TGTGCCAGCAGTTTAAGGGAGTTGGCAGGCAACTATGGCTACACCTTC	CASSLRELAGNYGYTF
NA	TRBJ2-3	TRBV12-3/TRBV12-4	few	TGTGCCAGCAAGTTTTTATCGACAGATACGCAGTATTTT	CASKFLSTDTQYF
NA	TRBJ2-7	TRBV12-3/TRBV12-4	NA	TGTGCCAGCAGTTTTAACAGAGCGGCTATCCCCTTGTACGAGCAGTACTTC	CASSFNRAAIPLYEQYF
TRBD2	TRBJ2-3	TRBV28	few	TGTGCCAGTCGACGGGAGGGGATTACAGATACGCAGTATTTT	CASRREGITDTQYF
NA	TRBJ2-3	TRBV7-2	NA	TGTGCCAGCAGCCTAACCCTAGGAGATACGCAGTATTTT	CASSLTLGDTQYF
NA	TRBJ2-7	TRBV28	few	TGTGCCAGCAGTGGACTGACTAGGGGGACCTACGAGCAGTACTTC	CASSGLTRGTYEQYF
NA	TRBJ2-5	TRBV5-1	few	TGCGCCAGCAACGGAAAGCCGGGACAACCAACTATTCAAGAGACCCAGTACTTC	CASNGKPGQPTIQETQYF
NA	TRBJ2-3	TRBV24-1	NA	TGTGCCACCAGTGATGCGGGGCCCACAGATACGCAGTATTTT	CATSDAGPTDTQYF
TRBD1	TRBJ1-2	TRBV13	few	TGTGCCAGCAGCTCCCGGGCAGGGGGCAGAGGCTACACCTTC	CASSSRAGGRGYTF
TRBD1	TRBJ2-7	TRBV29-1	few	TGCAGCGTTGATGGCAGGGGGCCCTACGAGCAGTACTTC	CSVDGRGPYEQYF
NA	TRBJ2-1	TRBV9	NA	TGTGCCAGCACCGTCAGCGGGTCGTTTAACAATGAGCAGTTCTTC	CASTVSGSFNNEQFF
TRBD1	TRBJ2-3	TRBV3-1	NA	TGTGCCAGCAGACCTACTCAGACAGGGGGCAGGACAGATACGCAGTATTTT	CASRPTQTGGRTDTQYF
NA	TRBJ2-7	TRBV20-1	few	TGCAGTGCTTGGACAGCCAACGGCTACGAGCAGTACTTC	CSAWTANGYEQYF
TRBD2	TRBJ2-5	TRBV11-2	NA	TGTGCCAGCTGCACCAGCGGGGGGGTCTGGGAGACCCAGTACTTC	CASCTSGGVWETQYF
NA	TRBJ2-3	TRBV7-6	NA	TGTGCCAGCAGCTCCCGGACACGGGATACGCAGTATTTT	CASSSRTRDTQYF
TRBD1	TRBJ2-4	TRBV25-1	few	TGTGCCAGCAGTTTGACAGGGGCGCAGTACTTC	CASSLTGAQYF
NA	TRBJ2-7	TRBV9	NA	TGTGCCAGCAGCGTAGGGGGCGGCAGACGCTCCTACGAGCAGTACTTC	CASSVGGGRRSYEQYF
TRBD2	TRBJ2-7	TRBV29-1	NA	TGCAGCTTCCGGGAGGCTTCCTACGAGCAGTACTTC	CSFREASYEQYF
NA	TRBJ1-2	TRBV28	NA	TGTGCCAGCAGCTCGGGCAGTGAGTACTATGGCTACACCTTC	CASSSGSEYYGYTF
NA	TRBJ1-6	TRBV5-1	few	TGCGCCAGCAGCTTGGATGGCAGAAATTCACCCCTCCACTTT	CASSLDGRNSPLHF
TRBD1	TRBJ1-1	TRBV5-1	NA	TGCGCCAGCAGCCCACAACCTAAAGGGGGCAGGATTGAAGCTTTCTTT	CASSPQPKGGRIEAFF
NA	TRBJ1-1	TRBV25-1	NA	TGTGCCAGCAGTGAATATTCTCTAGGTGAAGCTTTCTTT	CASSEYSLGEAFF
TRBD1	TRBJ1-2	TRBV5-1	NA	TGCGCCAGCAGCTTAAGTGCTTGGACAGGGCTATATGGTGGCTACACCTTC	CASSLSAWTGLYGGYTF
NA	TRBJ1-5	TRBV20-1	NA	TGCAGTGCTAGAGAAGGTGGGGCCCAAAATCAGCCCCAGCATTTT	CSAREGGAQNQPQHF
NA	TRBJ1-4	TRBV7-9	few	TGTGCCAGCAGCTTACAGGATTCAACTAATGAAAAACTGTTTTTT	CASSLQDSTNEKLFF
NA	TRBJ2-7	TRBV20-1	few	TGCAGTGCTAGAGATGGAAGGGGCCGGAGCTCCTACGAGCAGTACTTC	CSARDGRGRSSYEQYF
NA	TRBJ2-1	TRBV5-6	NA	TGTGCCAGCAGCTCCCGGATCCGGCGTATTGAGCAGTTCTTC	CASSSRIRRIEQFF
TRBD1	TRBJ1-6	TRBV6-2/TRBV6-3	NA	TGTGCCAGCAGTTACTCGGGGGGACAGGGGAATTCACCCCTCCACTTT	CASSYSGGQGNSPLHF
TRBD1	TRBJ1-2	TRBV28	NA	TGTGCCAGCCAAGTGTGGGGACAGGGGACTAACTATGGCTACACCTTC	CASQVWGQGTNYGYTF
NA	TRBJ1-2	TRBV5-6	few	TGTGCCAGCAGCCTTGGGGCAGGCGATGGCTACACCTTC	CASSLGAGDGYTF
TRBD2	TRBJ2-5	TRBV7-2	few	TGTGCCAGCAGCTTAGCTCCCGGGACTAGCGGGAGGGCCTGGGAGACCCAGTACTTC	CASSLAPGTSGRAWETQYF
NA	TRBJ2-1	TRBV4-3	NA	TGCGCCAGCAGCTCCGGAGAGGGTGGCGAGCAGTTCTTC	CASSSGEGGEQFF